One sample yielded the 29 T cell receptor beta chains listed below, sequenced in a study of blood T cell repertoires in COVID-19. The table came from immunoSEQ multiplex PCR; TCRdb's copy has only in-frame clones and leaves some out. The sample lists hundreds of thousands of clones; roughly 79% were seen once. Sequencing was performed on peripheral blood. These receptors were taken from a woman older than 75 with COVID-19, enrolled during active disease.

Of note for this clone: Other DNA variants within this sample encode the same CDR3. This chain uses TRBV9 with TRBJ1-2, with a weak D call TRBD1 (6 bases). The CDR3 is 14 residues long. Germline V gene data show CDR1 as SGDLS and CDR2 as YYNGEE. The V and J ends lost 0 bases and 1 base respectively, with 7 bases between them. CDR3 in amino acids: CASSVGRGNYGYTF. As DNA, the CDR3 is TGTGCCAGCAGCGTAGGCAGGGGTAACTATGGCTACACCTTC.

With respect to this clone: Other DNA sequences in this sample translate to the same CDR3. This sequence joins TRBV29-1 and TRBJ2-3; 12 bases agree with TRBD2. Germline CDR1 is SQVTM and CDR2 is ANQGSEA. V was pared by 6 bases and J by 3 bases, with 4 bases of the junction left unmatched. The CDR3 runs to 14 residues. DNA for the CDR3: TGCAGCGTCCGACTAGCGGGAGCTACAGATACGCAGTATTTT. Translating gives CSVRLAGATDTQYF.

This chain connects TRBV27 to TRBJ1-3; D unresolved. CDR1 and CDR2 (germline): MNHEY, SMNVEV (reference sequence). This CDR3 is built from 14 residues. Trimming pared 6 bases from V and 6 bases from J, leaving 15 bases between. CDR3 in amino acids: CASSPVAGLNTIYF. CDR3 nucleotides: TGTGCCAGCAGCCCAGTGGCAGGCCTAAACACCATATATTTT.

CDR3 residues: CASSPITGEKLFF. CDR3 sequence (DNA): TGTGCCAGCTCACCAATAACAGGAGAAAAACTGTTTTTT. The chain couples TRBV18 to TRBJ1-4, with a possible D match to TRBD1 (5 bases). Looked up from germline, CDR1 is KGHSH and CDR2 is LQKENI. V was cut by 2 bases and J by 8 bases, with 9 bases left in between. CDR3 length: 13 amino acids.

V gene TRBV6-5 combines with J gene TRBJ2-7; TRBD1 matches at 7 bases. The CDR3 runs 14 residues. The V gene end was trimmed by 6 bases and the J gene end by 4 bases; junction bases not matched to a gene: 9. CDR1 and CDR2 from the germline V gene are MNHEY and SVGAGI. The CDR3 region has the DNA TGTGCCAGCAGAACTGACAGGGAACCTTACGAGCAGTACTTC. This encodes CASRTDREPYEQYF.

CDR3 DNA: TGTGCCAGCAGCTTGAGCTCTGGAAACACCATATATTTT. This sequence encodes CASSLSSGNTIYF. This chain links TRBV11-2 with TRBJ1-3; D uncertain. Trimming stripped 3 bases from V and 0 bases from J, with 3 bases between. The CDR3 extends over 13 amino acids. Germline CDR1 SGHAT, CDR2 FQNNGV. The full variable domain, with the rest looked up from reference TRBV11-2 and TRBJ1-3, is EAGVAQSPRYKIIEKRQSVAFWCNPISGHATLYWYQQILGQGPKLLIQFQNNGVVDDSQLPKDRFSAERLKGVDSTLKIQPAKLEDSAVYLCASSLSSGNTIYFGEGSWLTVV.

The sample holds a few counts of this clone. The chain joins TRBV28 to TRBJ1-5; 8 bases align to TRBD1. The CDR3 sequence is 16 residues long. Germline assignment: CDR1 MDHEN and CDR2 SYDVKM. With V trimmed by 5 bases and J by 5 bases, 11 bases remained unmatched. The CDR3 sequence is CASSILGQGGDQPQHF. As DNA, the CDR3 is TGTGCCAGCAGTATCCTCGGACAGGGAGGAGATCAGCCCCAGCATTTT.

The rearrangement links TRBV3-1 (or the pseudogene TRBV3-2) to TRBJ2-3; 11 nucleotides align to TRBD2. The germline V gene has CDR1 LGHDT and CDR2 YNNKEL (reference sequence). The trim removed 2 bases at V and 3 bases at J, leaving 1 base unmatched. The CDR3 contains 15 residues. The CDR3 DNA reads as TGTGCCAGCAGCCAAACTAGCGGGAGAACAGATACGCAGTATTTT. Translating it yields CASSQTSGRTDTQYF.

The V gene is TRBV28, the J gene TRBJ1-4; D might be TRBD1 (5 bases). The V gene lost 2 bases and the J gene lost 8 bases, with 15 bases spanning the gap. This CDR3 has 15 residues. Germline V CDR1 and CDR2: MDHEN, SYDVKM. As DNA, the CDR3 is TGTGCCAGCAGTTTAGGTGGAGGGGTTTACGAAAAACTGTTTTTT. Translated, it gives CASSLGGGVYEKLFF.

The chain has TRBV5-1 and TRBJ2-2; 11 bases are shared with TRBD1. Germline V gives CDR1 SGHRS, CDR2 YFSETQ. Losses at the gene ends were 5 bases for V and 5 bases for J; bases not matched to a gene: 5. The CDR3 has 15 residues. The CDR3 DNA reads TGCGCCAGCAGATACGGGACAGGGGGGACCGGGGAGCTGTTTTTT. Encoded protein: CASRYGTGGTGELFF.

The CDR3 DNA sequence: TGTGCCAGCAGCGCAACCGGGACTAGAAGCCAAGAGACCCAGTACTTC. Encoded protein: CASSATGTRSQETQYF. The chain recombines TRBV3-1 (or the pseudogene TRBV3-2) with TRBJ2-5; 8 bases are a match to TRBD2. Germline CDR1 reads LGHDT; CDR2 reads YNNKEL (reference sequence). V lost 5 bases to trimming and J lost 1 base; unmatched junction nucleotides: 9. This CDR3 has 16 amino acids.

The chain carries TRBV7-3 and TRBJ2-2; TRBD2 matches at 9 bases. The germline gives CDR1 SGHTA, CDR2 FQGTGA. This CDR3 has 16 residues. J lost 4 bases, V lost 2 bases, and 5 bases had no gene match. The CDR3 here is CASSLQAGGSTGELFF. The CDR3 region has the DNA TGTGCCAGCAGCTTACAAGCGGGGGGATCCACCGGGGAGCTGTTTTTT.

This clone was seen only a few times. V and J are TRBV27 and TRBJ1-1, with 12 bases identical to TRBD1. V trimming: 6 bases; J trimming: 7 bases; junction bases outside the gene matches: 12. Germline lookup yields CDR1 MNHEY and CDR2 SMNVEV (reference sequence). The CDR3 has 16 residues. Written as DNA, the CDR3 is TGTGCCAGCAGAGGAGCGCCGGGACAGGGGGCGATTGAAGCTTTCTTT. Its translation is CASRGAPGQGAIEAFF.

The V and J genes are TRBV3-1 (or the pseudogene TRBV3-2) and TRBJ2-1, with 7 bases lining up with TRBD2. CDR1 LGHDT and CDR2 YNNKEL come from the germline V gene (reference sequence). The CDR3 consists of 15 residues. The V segment lost 2 bases and the J segment 7 bases; nucleotides outside the gene matches: 8. CDR3 DNA sequence: TGTGCCAGCAGCCAATACGGGGAGGGCTCTAATGAGCAGTTCTTC. Translated: CASSQYGEGSNEQFF.

This clone was counted a few times. This chain uses TRBV2 with TRBJ2-5; the D gene is possibly TRBD1 (5 bases). V gave up 6 bases and J gave up 7 bases, with 18 bases separating them. The CDR3 contains 14 residues. CDR1 is SNHLY and CDR2 is FYNNEI in the germline V gene. The DNA for the CDR3 is TGTGCCAGCAGGCTCCAGGGTCTTGGGGTGACCCAGTACTTC. Protein product: CASRLQGLGVTQYF.

This sequence joins TRBV4-3 and TRBJ2-2; perhaps TRBD2 as D (5 bases). This CDR3 region has 14 residues. Trimming removed 0 bases at V and 5 bases at J, with 7 bases between. In germline, CDR1 is LGHNA, CDR2 YSLEER. The DNA for the CDR3 is TGCGCCAGCAGCCAAGATGAGGGTACCGGGGAGCTGTTTTTT. Amino acids: CASSQDEGTGELFF.

The rearrangement joins TRBV29-1 to TRBJ2-5, with 8 nucleotides matching TRBD2. Germline V gene sequence: CDR1 SQVTM, CDR2 ANQGSEA. After removal of 4 bases from V and 4 bases from J, the junction contained 5 bases not matched to a gene. The CDR3 length is 13 residues. The CDR3 DNA reads as TGCAGCGTTGTGCGGGGGGCGAGAGAGACCCAGTACTTC. This sequence encodes CSVVRGARETQYF.

This sequence joins TRBV30 and TRBJ2-1; weak D call: TRBD2 (6 bases). V was clipped by 2 bases and J by 6 bases, with 11 bases between them. The CDR3 runs to 13 residues. Germline-derived CDR1 and CDR2 are GTSNPN and SVGIG (reference sequence). DNA of the CDR3: TGTGCCTGGAGTTCGGGACTCCGCAATGAGCAGTTCTTC. It yields the protein CAWSSGLRNEQFF.

CDR3 DNA: TGCGCCAGCAGCGCACAGGGATACACTGAAGCTTTCTTT. Protein product: CASSAQGYTEAFF. The V and J genes are TRBV5-1 and TRBJ1-1, with a weak D call TRBD1 (6 bases). V was shortened by 4 bases and J by 3 bases, with 10 bases between the two germline ends. The CDR3 spans 13 residues. CDR1 is SGHRS, CDR2 YFSETQ, per germline.

The chain uses TRBV21-1 and TRBJ2-5; TRBD2, the D gene given by the table, was not confirmed from the DNA. TRBV21-1 is labeled a pseudogene. The CDR3 totals 15 residues. The CDR3 DNA reads as TGTGCCAGCAGCAACCGGGCGGGAGGAGGGGAGACCCAGTACTTC. Amino acids: CASSNRAGGGETQYF.

The chain employs TRBV27 and TRBJ1-6; D uncertain. V was clipped by 5 bases and J by 4 bases, with 12 bases between them. The CDR3 has 15 amino acids. Germline CDR1 reads MNHEY; CDR2 reads SMNVEV (reference sequence). The CDR3: CASSNRPTYNSPLHF. Written as DNA, the CDR3 is TGTGCCAGCAGTAACCGACCGACTTATAATTCACCCCTCCACTTT.

In this sample, this clone turned up a few times. The V call is TRBV7-8, the J call TRBJ2-7, with 8 bases matching TRBD1. Germline V gene data show CDR1 as SGHVS and CDR2 as FQNEAQ. This CDR3 region has 15 residues. With V trimmed by 4 bases and J by 3 bases, 8 bases remained unmatched. The CDR3 sequence: CASSSGRDRRYEQYF. CDR3 nucleotide sequence: TGTGCCAGCAGCTCGGGAAGGGACAGGCGCTACGAGCAGTACTTC.

With respect to this clone: The sample holds other DNA sequences that translate to the same CDR3. The chain has TRBV29-1 and TRBJ1-1, with 8 bases lining up with TRBD1. The CDR3 extends over 13 amino acids. CDR1 SQVTM and CDR2 ANQGSEA come from the germline V gene. Trimming at V came to 6 bases and at J to 2 bases, leaving 5 bases not matched to a gene. CDR3 protein: CSVAGGPNTEAFF. The CDR3 nucleotides are TGCAGCGTCGCAGGGGGCCCTAACACTGAAGCTTTCTTT.

The chain combines TRBV11-2 with TRBJ1-6, with D possibly matching TRBD1 (5 bases). The CDR3 loop spans 12 amino acids. V lost 5 bases to trimming and J lost 14 bases, with 13 bases between them. Germline V CDR1 and CDR2: SGHAT, FQNNGV. DNA of the CDR3: TGTGCCAGCAGCCCTGGGGGAGGCACCCTCCACTTT. Translating it yields CASSPGGGTLHF.

Remarks on this clone: Compared with germline, one end of the junction differs, possibly owing to a read error. V usage is TRBV6-1 and J usage is TRBJ1-2, with 7 bases fitting TRBD1. Germline CDR1 MNHNS, CDR2 SASEGT. This CDR3 region has 14 residues. The CDR3 reads CASREGQEKGGYTF. The DNA of the CDR3 is TGTGCCAGCAGGGAAGGACAGGAAAAGGGGGGCTACACCTTC.

The gene calls are TRBV30 and TRBJ1-2; 7 bases match TRBD1. The germline CDR1 and CDR2 sequences are GTSNPN and SVGIG (reference sequence). The length of the CDR3 is 13 residues. V lost 1 base and J lost 8; bases outside the gene matches: 7. CDR3 coding DNA: TGTGCCTGGAGTGAGACAGGGCTGGGAGGCTACACCTTC. Translating gives CAWSETGLGGYTF.

The chain has TRBV2 and TRBJ2-5; 8 bases map to TRBD1. The trim removed 6 bases at V and 5 bases at J, leaving 8 bases unmatched. The CDR3 spans 14 residues. Germline CDR1 reads SNHLY; CDR2 reads FYNNEI. DNA of the CDR3: TGTGCCAGCAGCATTACAGGGGGAATTGAGACCCAGTACTTC. Translated, it gives CASSITGGIETQYF.

V usage is TRBV2 and J usage is TRBJ1-2; tentatively, D is TRBD1 (5 bases). The V gene lost 6 bases and the J gene lost 5 bases, with 13 bases spanning the gap. The germline V gene has CDR1 SNHLY and CDR2 FYNNEI. CDR3 length: 13 amino acids. The CDR3 spells CASRLDSGYGYTF. The DNA for the CDR3 is TGTGCCAGCAGATTAGACAGTGGATATGGCTACACCTTC.

The V gene is TRBV12-3 or TRBV12-4, the J gene TRBJ2-7, with D possibly being TRBD1 (6 bases). The CDR3 consists of 13 residues. V lost 5 bases, J lost 5 bases, and 13 bases lay in between. CDR3 sequence reads: CASSPQQGHEQYF. As DNA, the CDR3 is TGTGCCAGCAGTCCCCAACAGGGCCACGAGCAGTACTTC.